Below are 29 T cell receptor beta chains sequenced from a single sample in a study of human T cells and chemical hapten exposure. Each CDR3 protein is one row after TCRdb ran MiXCR on the RACE reads. Of about 90,000 distinct CDR3 sequences detected, 9.5% to 13% appear once; the ten largest clones hold roughly 1%. As for time point: patch test 3, about 24 weeks after DPC sensitization. Described treatment: therapeutic diphenylcyclopropenone sensitization with weekly scalp DPC. Sequences were derived from whole blood, sampled in connection with sensitization to the hapten diphenylcyclopropenone (DPC). Receptors originate from a woman younger than 45 with alopecia areata. Some clones in this sample may be carry-over from other donors' samples.

This clonotype has a count of ten or more. The rearrangement uses TRBV6-2 or TRBV6-3 and TRBJ2-3; 8 bases are shared with TRBD2. V was clipped by 6 bases and J by 4 bases; unmatched bases: 9. The CDR3 spans 15 residues. CDR1 is MNHEY, CDR2 SVGEGT, per germline. CDR3 region: CASRVSRGGADTQYF. The CDR3 nucleotides read TGTGCCAGCAGGGTCTCACGGGGGGGCGCAGATACGCAGTATTTT.

This clonotype appeared many times. This sequence joins TRBV15 and TRBJ1-4; 7 bases line up with TRBD1. V lost 0 bases, J lost 0 bases, and 7 bases stayed unmatched. Germline loops: CDR1 LNHNV, CDR2 YYDKDF (reference sequence). This CDR3 is built from 18 residues. The CDR3 sequence: CATSRDLAGGATNEKLFF. The CDR3 region has the DNA TGTGCCACCAGCAGAGATTTGGCAGGGGGTGCAACTAATGAAAAACTGTTTTTT.

This clonotype was picked up many times. V gene TRBV29-1 combines with J gene TRBJ1-3; no clear D gene. In germline, CDR1 is SQVTM, CDR2 ANQGSEA. V gave up 4 bases and J gave up 3 bases, with 13 bases separating them. This CDR3 is built from 14 residues. The CDR3 sequence: CSVVSLRDGNTIYF. CDR3 DNA sequence: TGCAGCGTTGTTTCTTTGCGAGATGGAAACACCATATATTTT.

This clonotype was seen ten or more times. The chain is built from TRBV29-1 and TRBJ2-7, with 9 positions matching TRBD1. With V trimmed by 6 bases and J by 5 bases, 17 bases remained unmatched. The CDR3 has 16 residues. Germline values: CDR1 SQVTM, CDR2 ANQGSEA. CDR3 protein: CSVETSGTGYGHEQYF. In DNA form, the CDR3 reads TGCAGCGTCGAAACGTCCGGGACAGGGTATGGGCACGAGCAGTACTTC.

The rearrangement uses TRBV5-1 and TRBJ2-3, with D possibly being TRBD2 (5 bases). Germline lookup yields CDR1 SGHRS and CDR2 YFSETQ. The CDR3 is made up of 14 amino acids. Trimming stripped 4 bases from V and 1 base from J, with 10 bases between. In DNA form, the CDR3 reads TGCGCCAGCAGCGAGGGATTTGGCACAGATACGCAGTATTTT. Protein product: CASSEGFGTDTQYF. Full variable domain (remainder filled in from reference TRBV5-1 and TRBJ2-3): KAGVTQTPRYLIKTRGQQVTLSCSPISGHRSVSWYQQTPGQGLQFLFEYFSETQRNKGNFPGRFSGRQFSNSRSEMNVSTLELGDSALYLCASSEGFGTDTQYFGPGTRLTVL.

This clonotype was seen only a few times. The chain's CDR3 is CASPFLGTDTQYF. The DNA of the CDR3 is TGTGCCAGCCCCTTCTTGGGCACAGATACGCAGTATTTT. The chain combines TRBV12-3 or TRBV12-4 with TRBJ2-3; D gene ambiguous. The CDR3 has 13 amino acids. The V end was cut by 8 bases, the J end by 1 base, with 10 bases between.

This clonotype was counted at least ten times. The chain has TRBV20-1 and TRBJ2-6, with D maybe TRBD2 (7 bases). This CDR3 is built from 14 residues. Trimming stripped 3 bases from V and 4 bases from J, with 10 bases between. Germline CDR1 DFQATT, CDR2 SNEGSKA (reference sequence). The CDR3 bases are TGCAGTGCTAGCGGGGGGCTCGGGGCCAACGTCCTGACTTTC. Translating gives CSASGGLGANVLTF.

In this sample, this clonotype turned up a few times. The V call is TRBV30, the J call TRBJ2-3; 8 positions agree with TRBD2. The V gene end was trimmed by 1 base and the J gene end by 2 bases; junction bases not matched to a gene: 8. CDR1 is GTSNPN and CDR2 is SVGIG in the germline V gene (reference sequence). The CDR3 has 16 residues. The CDR3 here is CAWSDGRGGATDTQYF. The CDR3 bases are TGTGCCTGGAGTGATGGACGGGGGGGCGCCACAGATACGCAGTATTTT.

This clonotype was seen ten or more times. The gene calls are TRBV28 and TRBJ1-6; TRBD1 aligns across 9 bases. Per the germline V gene, CDR1 is MDHEN and CDR2 is SYDVKM. V trimming: 3 bases; J trimming: 9 bases; junction bases outside the gene matches: 9. The CDR3 length is 16 residues. The CDR3 spells CASSFTRTGVASPLHF. The CDR3 bases are TGTGCCAGCAGTTTTACTCGGACAGGGGTGGCTTCACCCCTCCACTTT.

This clonotype has just a few counts. V usage is TRBV6-6 and J usage is TRBJ1-4, with 9 bases that match TRBD1. V gave up 5 bases and J gave up 3 bases; unmatched junction bases: 7. CDR1 is MNHNY and CDR2 is SVGAGI in the germline V gene (reference sequence). The CDR3 extends over 16 amino acids. CDR3 bases: TGTGCCAGCAGTCCGAGGACAGGGGAATCTAATGAAAAACTGTTTTTT. It yields the protein CASSPRTGESNEKLFF.

This clonotype has just a few counts. The V and J genes are TRBV28 and TRBJ1-4; D gene uncertain. Germline loops: CDR1 MDHEN, CDR2 SYDVKM. V was cut by 6 bases and J by 4 bases, with 9 bases left in between. This CDR3 is built from 13 residues. CDR3 bases: TGTGCCAGCAGAGTTAATGGTAATGAAAAACTGTTTTTT. Translating it yields CASRVNGNEKLFF.

This rearrangement joins TRBV2 to TRBJ1-3; 7 bases are shared with TRBD1. The CDR3 consists of 16 residues. V gave up 6 bases and J gave up 0 bases; unmatched junction bases: 8. Germline V gene sequence: CDR1 SNHLY, CDR2 FYNNEI. The CDR3 is CASSAGQPYSGNTIYF. In DNA, the CDR3 is TGTGCCAGCAGCGCGGGACAGCCGTACTCTGGAAACACCATATATTTT.

This clonotype was counted between two and nine times. V gene TRBV28 combines with J gene TRBJ1-1; D gene ambiguous. Trimming removed 2 bases from V and 11 bases from J, with 21 bases in between. Germline V gene lookup returns CDR1 MDHEN and CDR2 SYDVKM. There are 15 residues in the CDR3. CDR3 bases: TGTGCCAGCAGTTTAGGGGTTTCGGGCGGTGGTTGGGCTTTCTTT. Residues: CASSLGVSGGGWAFF.

A note on this clonotype: The junction departs from germline at one end; a sequencing error may be responsible. The chain carries TRBV6-2 or TRBV6-3 and TRBJ1-6; D unclear. This CDR3 has 18 amino acids. CDR1 MNHEY and CDR2 SVGEGT come from the germline V gene. The CDR3 DNA follows: TGTGTCAGCAGTTACTCAATCGAATGGAGCTCCTATAATTCACCCCTCCACTTT. It specifies CVSSYSIEWSSYNSPLHF.

There are a few counts of this clonotype. V is TRBV11-2 and J is TRBJ2-2; D possibly corresponds to TRBD1 (5 bases). Germline-derived CDR1 and CDR2 are SGHAT and FQNNGV. Deletions cut 1 base from V and 3 bases from J, with 6 bases between. The CDR3 is 14 amino acids. The CDR3 is CASSLAGHTGELFF. For the CDR3, the DNA is TGTGCCAGCAGCTTAGCAGGGCACACCGGGGAGCTGTTTTTT.

The V call is TRBV2, the J call TRBJ2-5, with D perhaps matching TRBD2 (5 bases). This CDR3 spans 14 amino acids. CDR1 is SNHLY and CDR2 is FYNNEI in the germline V gene. The V and J ends lost 3 bases and 8 bases respectively, with 16 bases between them. The CDR3 DNA reads as TGTGCCAGCAGTGAGGCTAGCACACATGCTACCCAGTACTTC. Translation: CASSEASTHATQYF.

This chain connects TRBV5-1 to TRBJ2-3; 7 nucleotides match TRBD1. CDR1 is SGHRS and CDR2 is YFSETQ in the germline V gene. The length of the CDR3 is 15 residues. J gave up 2 bases and V 3 bases, and 6 bases lay outside the gene matches. The CDR3 reads CASSSGQALTDTQYF. In nucleotides, the CDR3 is TGCGCCAGCAGCTCCGGACAGGCCCTCACAGATACGCAGTATTTT. Full variable domain (rest looked up from reference TRBV5-1 and TRBJ2-3): KAGVTQTPRYLIKTRGQQVTLSCSPISGHRSVSWYQQTPGQGLQFLFEYFSETQRNKGNFPGRFSGRQFSNSRSEMNVSTLELGDSALYLCASSSGQALTDTQYFGPGTRLTVL.

This clonotype was recorded a few times. This rearrangement joins TRBV4-2 to TRBJ1-5, with a weak D call TRBD1 (5 bases). Germline V gives CDR1 LGHNA, CDR2 YNFKEQ. Trimming stripped 1 base from V and 4 bases from J, with 14 bases between. The length of the CDR3 is 16 residues. DNA of the CDR3: TGTGCCAGCAGCCAAGTCAGTACAGGCCCAAATCAGCCCCAGCATTTT. It yields the protein CASSQVSTGPNQPQHF.

This clonotype was recorded a few times. The rearrangement joins TRBV6-4 to TRBJ2-1, with no clear D. CDR1 is MRHNA and CDR2 is SNTAGT in the germline V gene. V lost 5 bases and J 10 bases, leaving 15 bases between the germline ends. The CDR3 spans 13 residues. CDR3 coding DNA: TGTGCCAGCAGTTCCGGGTCGGAGTCGGAGCAGTTCTTC. Translating gives CASSSGSESEQFF.

This clonotype has at least ten counts. This rearrangement joins TRBV6-6 to TRBJ1-5, with TRBD1 matching 8 bases. The J segment lost 3 bases and the V segment lost 8 bases, leaving 15 bases of the junction unmatched. Germline V gene data show CDR1 as MNHNY and CDR2 as SVGAGI (reference sequence). This CDR3 has 17 amino acids. CDR3 nucleotides: TGTGCCAGCTTCGGCCCAGGGGAGACAGGGGTCAATCAGCCCCAGCATTTT. It codes for CASFGPGETGVNQPQHF.

This chain links TRBV29-1 with TRBJ2-3; D is unresolved. V lost 1 base to trimming and J lost 4 bases, with 6 bases between them. The V gene's germline CDR1 is SQVTM and CDR2 ANQGSEA. The CDR3 spans 12 residues. CDR3 protein: CSVEGVPDTQYF. CDR3 DNA sequence: TGCAGCGTTGAAGGGGTTCCAGATACGCAGTATTTT.

This clonotype was seen many times. J is TRBJ2-7 and V is TRBV29-1; no clear D gene. Germline V gives CDR1 SQVTM, CDR2 ANQGSEA. V was shortened by 6 bases and J by 0 bases, with 12 bases between the two germline ends. This CDR3 has 13 amino acids. The CDR3 DNA follows: TGCAGCGTATCGACAACCAGCTCCTACGAGCAGTACTTC. It codes for CSVSTTSSYEQYF.

This clonotype was seen many times. The rearrangement uses TRBV12-5 and TRBJ2-2; no clear D gene. The CDR3 length is 15 residues. The germline V gene encodes CDR1 LGHNT and CDR2 FRNRAP. Trimming cost V 6 bases and J 6 bases, with 17 bases left between them. This CDR3 reads CASGSARGQAGELFF. In DNA form, the CDR3 reads TGTGCTAGTGGATCCGCTAGAGGTCAGGCCGGGGAGCTGTTTTTT. The entire variable domain, with the rest obtained from reference TRBV12-5 and TRBJ2-2, is as follows: DARVTQTPRHKVTEMGQEVTMRCQPILGHNTVFWYRQTMMQGLELLAYFRNRAPLDDSGMPKDRFSAEMPDATLATLKIQPSEPRDSAVYFCASGSARGQAGELFFGEGSRLTVL.

This clonotype was detected only a few times. The J gene is TRBJ2-5, the V gene TRBV12-2; TRBD1, the table's D call, lacks a check against the DNA. TRBV12-2 is listed as a pseudogene. The CDR3 is 15 amino acids. The CDR3 DNA follows: TGTGCCCGGCGCCCGACAGGGATGGGTGACGAGACCCAGTACTTC. Encoded protein: CARRPTGMGDETQYF.

The chain uses TRBV12-3 or TRBV12-4 and TRBJ1-6; no definite D call. This CDR3 is built from 11 residues. The ends were cut back, 6 bases at V and 15 bases at J, with 12 bases in the middle. The CDR3 nucleotides read TGTGCCAGCAGCTTGGGGTTTGACCTCCACTTT. Translating gives CASSLGFDLHF.

The V call is TRBV7-8, the J call TRBJ1-6; 9 nucleotides agree with TRBD1. V gave up 7 bases and J gave up 7 bases; unmatched junction bases: 8. This CDR3 has 15 residues. Per the germline V gene, CDR1 is SGHVS and CDR2 is FQNEAQ. CDR3 DNA: TGTGCCAGCAACCCTGGGGGGACAGGGAATTCACCCCTCCACTTT. It specifies CASNPGGTGNSPLHF.

This clonotype has ten or more counts. The chain joins TRBV7-6 to TRBJ1-1, with 9 bases fitting TRBD1. Per the germline V gene, CDR1 is SGHVS and CDR2 is FNYEAQ. The V gene end was trimmed by 4 bases and the J gene end by 5 bases; junction bases not matched to a gene: 5. The CDR3 runs 14 residues. The DNA for the CDR3 is TGTGCCAGCAGCTCGGGACAGGGAGAAACTGAAGCTTTCTTT. Translated, it gives CASSSGQGETEAFF.

V gene TRBV20-1 combines with J gene TRBJ2-1; tentative D call: TRBD2 (6 bases). Trimming took off 6 bases at V and 8 bases at J, with 23 bases between the two ends. The CDR3 has 15 amino acids. Germline CDR1 and CDR2: DFQATT and SNEGSKA (reference sequence). This CDR3 reads CSALSGETKRDEQFF. The CDR3, as DNA: TGCAGTGCCCTATCGGGGGAAACTAAACGGGATGAGCAGTTCTTC.

The chain joins TRBV20-1 to TRBJ2-3; tentative D call: TRBD2 (5 bases). Trimming shortened V by 6 bases and J by 0 bases, and 13 bases separated the two germline ends. Germline CDR1 reads DFQATT; CDR2 reads SNEGSKA (reference sequence). The CDR3 covers 14 residues. The DNA for the CDR3 is TGCAGTGCGAGGGCCCGCAGTAGCACAGATACGCAGTATTTT. Residues: CSARARSSTDTQYF.